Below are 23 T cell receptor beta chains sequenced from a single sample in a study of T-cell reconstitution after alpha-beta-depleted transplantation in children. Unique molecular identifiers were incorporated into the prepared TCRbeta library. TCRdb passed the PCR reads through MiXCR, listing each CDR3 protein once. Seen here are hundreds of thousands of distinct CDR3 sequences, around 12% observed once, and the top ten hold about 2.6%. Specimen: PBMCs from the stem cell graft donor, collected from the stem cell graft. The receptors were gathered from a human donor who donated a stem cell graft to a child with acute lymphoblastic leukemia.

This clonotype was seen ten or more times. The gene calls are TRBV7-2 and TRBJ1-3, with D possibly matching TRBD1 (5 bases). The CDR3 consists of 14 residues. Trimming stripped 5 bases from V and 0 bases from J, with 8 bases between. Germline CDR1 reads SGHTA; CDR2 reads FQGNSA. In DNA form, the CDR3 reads TGTGCCAGCAGCGCGGGGGGCTCTGGAAACACCATATATTTT. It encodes CASSAGGSGNTIYF.

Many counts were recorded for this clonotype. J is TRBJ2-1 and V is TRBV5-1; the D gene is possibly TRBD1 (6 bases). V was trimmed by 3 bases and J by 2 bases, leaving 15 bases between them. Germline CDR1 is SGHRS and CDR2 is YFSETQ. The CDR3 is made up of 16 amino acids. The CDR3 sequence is CASSSTGLPPYNEQFF. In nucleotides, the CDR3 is TGCGCCAGCAGCTCGACAGGACTGCCTCCCTACAATGAGCAGTTCTTC.

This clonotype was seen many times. CDR3 sequence reads: CASSEGTRADEQFF. The DNA of the CDR3 is TGTGCCAGCAGTGAAGGGACTAGAGCAGATGAGCAGTTCTTC. This sequence joins TRBV2 and TRBJ2-1; 7 nucleotides align to TRBD2. Per the germline V gene, CDR1 is SNHLY and CDR2 is FYNNEI. The CDR3 has 14 amino acids. V lost 1 base and J lost 8; bases outside the gene matches: 5.

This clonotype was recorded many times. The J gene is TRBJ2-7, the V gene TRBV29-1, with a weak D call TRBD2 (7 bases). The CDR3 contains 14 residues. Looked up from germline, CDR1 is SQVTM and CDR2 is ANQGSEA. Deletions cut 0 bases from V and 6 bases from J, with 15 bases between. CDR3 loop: CSVEDRRGGGEQYF. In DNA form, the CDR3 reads TGCAGCGTTGAAGATCGGAGGGGAGGGGGCGAGCAGTACTTC.

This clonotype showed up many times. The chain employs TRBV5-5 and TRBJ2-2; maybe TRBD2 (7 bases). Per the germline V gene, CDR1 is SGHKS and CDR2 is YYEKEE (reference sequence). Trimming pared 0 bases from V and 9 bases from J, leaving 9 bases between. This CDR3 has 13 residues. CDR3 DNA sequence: TGTGCCAGCAGCTTGGCGGGGGGCCGGGAGCTGTTTTTT. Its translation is CASSLAGGRELFF.

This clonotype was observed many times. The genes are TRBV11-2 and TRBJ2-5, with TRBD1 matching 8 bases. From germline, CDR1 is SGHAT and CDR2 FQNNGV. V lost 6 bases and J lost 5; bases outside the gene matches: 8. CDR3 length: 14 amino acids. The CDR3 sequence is CASRTDRGGETQYF. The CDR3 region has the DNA TGTGCCAGCAGAACCGACAGGGGCGGTGAGACCCAGTACTTC. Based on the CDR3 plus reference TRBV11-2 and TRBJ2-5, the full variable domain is EAGVAQSPRYKIIEKRQSVAFWCNPISGHATLYWYQQILGQGPKLLIQFQNNGVVDDSQLPKDRFSAERLKGVDSTLKIQPAKLEDSAVYLCASRTDRGGETQYFGPGTRLLVL.

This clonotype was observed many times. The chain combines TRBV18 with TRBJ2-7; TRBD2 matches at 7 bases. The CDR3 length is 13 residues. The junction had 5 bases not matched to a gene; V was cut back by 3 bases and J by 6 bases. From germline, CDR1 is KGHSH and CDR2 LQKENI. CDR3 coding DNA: TGTGCCAGCTCACCGACTAGCTGGAGCGAGCAGTACTTC. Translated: CASSPTSWSEQYF.

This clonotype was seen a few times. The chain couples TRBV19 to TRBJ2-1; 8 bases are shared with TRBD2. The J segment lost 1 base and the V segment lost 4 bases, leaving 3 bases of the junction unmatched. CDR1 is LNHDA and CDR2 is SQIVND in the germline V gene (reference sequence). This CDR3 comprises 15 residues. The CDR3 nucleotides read TGTGCCAGTAGTACGCGGGGGGATTCCTACAATGAGCAGTTCTTC. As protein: CASSTRGDSYNEQFF.

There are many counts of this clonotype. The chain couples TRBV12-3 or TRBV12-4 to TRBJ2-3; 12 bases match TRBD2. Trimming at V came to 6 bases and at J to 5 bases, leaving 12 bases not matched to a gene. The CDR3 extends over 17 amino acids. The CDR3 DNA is TGTGCCAGCAGCCGTCCTCTAGCGGGGGGGCCCAAAGATACGCAGTATTTT. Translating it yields CASSRPLAGGPKDTQYF.

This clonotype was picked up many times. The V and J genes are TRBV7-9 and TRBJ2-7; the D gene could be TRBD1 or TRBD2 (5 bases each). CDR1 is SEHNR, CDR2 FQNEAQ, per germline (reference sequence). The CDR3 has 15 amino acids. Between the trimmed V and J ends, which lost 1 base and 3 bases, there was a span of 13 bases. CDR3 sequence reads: CASSLGGRRGYEQYF. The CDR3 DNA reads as TGTGCCAGCAGCTTAGGGGGACGCCGAGGCTACGAGCAGTACTTC.

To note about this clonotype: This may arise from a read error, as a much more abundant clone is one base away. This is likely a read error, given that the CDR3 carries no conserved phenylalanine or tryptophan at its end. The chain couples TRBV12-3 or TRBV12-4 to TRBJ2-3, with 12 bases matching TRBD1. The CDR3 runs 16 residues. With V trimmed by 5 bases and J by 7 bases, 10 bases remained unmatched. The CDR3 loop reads CASSPRRGQGAYTQYS. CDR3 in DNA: TGTGCCAGCAGTCCGCGAAGGGGACAGGGGGCTTATACGCAGTATTCT.

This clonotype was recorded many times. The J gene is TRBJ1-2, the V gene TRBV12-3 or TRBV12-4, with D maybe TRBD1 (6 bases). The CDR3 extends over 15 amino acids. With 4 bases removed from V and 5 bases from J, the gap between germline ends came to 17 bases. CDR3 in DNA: TGTGCCAGCAGTTCGCCCGGGGGCAGTCTTTATGGCTACACCTTC. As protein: CASSSPGGSLYGYTF.

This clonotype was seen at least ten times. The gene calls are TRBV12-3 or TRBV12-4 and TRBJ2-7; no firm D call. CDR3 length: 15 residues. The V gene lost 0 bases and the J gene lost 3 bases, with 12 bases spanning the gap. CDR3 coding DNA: TGTGCCAGCAGTTTAGCCACATATGGAGACTACGAGCAGTACTTC. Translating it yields CASSLATYGDYEQYF.

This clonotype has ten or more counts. The CDR3 loop reads CASSLGSRSSGNTIYF. The CDR3 bases are TGTGCCAGCAGTTTAGGTTCCAGAAGCTCTGGAAACACCATATATTTT. The chain combines TRBV12-3 or TRBV12-4 with TRBJ1-3; no firm D call. The CDR3 is 16 residues long. V was shortened by 1 base and J by 0 bases, with 10 bases between the two germline ends.

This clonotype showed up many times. The DNA for the CDR3 is TGCGCCAGCAGCGGGCCCGTGAGCTCCTACAATGAGCAGTTCTTC. Its translation: CASSGPVSSYNEQFF. The chain carries TRBV5-1 and TRBJ2-1; D unresolved. The CDR3 length is 15 residues. Trimming left V 4 bases short and J 0 bases short, with 11 bases between. The germline V gene encodes CDR1 SGHRS and CDR2 YFSETQ. Based on the CDR3 plus reference TRBV5-1 and TRBJ2-1, the full variable domain is KAGVTQTPRYLIKTRGQQVTLSCSPISGHRSVSWYQQTPGQGLQFLFEYFSETQRNKGNFPGRFSGRQFSNSRSEMNVSTLELGDSALYLCASSGPVSSYNEQFFGPGTRLTVL.

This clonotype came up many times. CDR3 DNA sequence: TGTGCCAGCAGCCGTATCAGGGTCCCACTCTATGGCTACACCTTC. Translated: CASSRIRVPLYGYTF. The rearrangement joins TRBV6-5 to TRBJ1-2; TRBD1 is a possible D gene (5 bases). The CDR3 has 15 residues. V was shortened by 6 bases and J by 4 bases, with 18 bases between the two germline ends. Germline V gives CDR1 MNHEY, CDR2 SVGAGI.

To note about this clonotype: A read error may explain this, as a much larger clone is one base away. CDR3 sequence reads: CAISGVGEGRAYNEQFF. The CDR3 DNA reads TGTGCCATCAGTGGAGTGGGAGAAGGAAGGGCCTACAATGAGCAGTTCTTC. V and J are TRBV10-3 and TRBJ2-1, with D possibly being TRBD2 (5 bases). Per germline, CDR1 ENHRY and CDR2 SYGVKD. V shed 4 bases and J shed 2 bases, with 18 bases lying between them. The CDR3 has 17 residues.

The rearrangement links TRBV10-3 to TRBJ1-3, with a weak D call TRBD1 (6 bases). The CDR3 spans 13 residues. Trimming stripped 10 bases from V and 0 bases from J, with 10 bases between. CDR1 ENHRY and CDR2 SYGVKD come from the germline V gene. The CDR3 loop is CATTGYSGNTIYF. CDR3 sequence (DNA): TGTGCCACTACAGGGTACTCTGGAAACACCATATATTTT.

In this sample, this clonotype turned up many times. The CDR3 coding sequence is TGTGCCAGCAGCTCGGGACAGGGGAACTATGGCTACACCTTC. This gives the protein CASSSGQGNYGYTF. The chain recombines TRBV7-9 with TRBJ1-2; 10 nucleotides line up with TRBD1. The CDR3 spans 14 residues. V lost 4 bases to trimming and J lost 2 bases; unmatched junction nucleotides: 1. Germline CDR1 reads SEHNR; CDR2 reads FQNEAQ (reference sequence).

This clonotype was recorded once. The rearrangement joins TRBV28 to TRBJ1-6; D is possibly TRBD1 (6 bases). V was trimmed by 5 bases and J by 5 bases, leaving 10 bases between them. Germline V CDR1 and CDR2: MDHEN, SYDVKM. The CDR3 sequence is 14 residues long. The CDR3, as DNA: TGTGCCAGCAGTCTGGACAGAAATAATTCACCCCTCCACTTT. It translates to CASSLDRNNSPLHF.

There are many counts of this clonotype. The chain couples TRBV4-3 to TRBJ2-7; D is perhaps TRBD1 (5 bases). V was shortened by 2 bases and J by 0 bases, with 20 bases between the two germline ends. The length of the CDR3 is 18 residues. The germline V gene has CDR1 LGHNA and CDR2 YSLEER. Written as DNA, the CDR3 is TGCGCCAGCAGCCAAAAGGTACTCTCGGACATTGGCTCCTACGAGCAGTACTTC. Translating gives CASSQKVLSDIGSYEQYF.

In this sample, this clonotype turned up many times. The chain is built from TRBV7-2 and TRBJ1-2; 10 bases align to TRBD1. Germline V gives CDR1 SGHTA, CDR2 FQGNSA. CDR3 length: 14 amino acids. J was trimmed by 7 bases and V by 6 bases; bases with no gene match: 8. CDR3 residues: CASSSGTGALGYTF. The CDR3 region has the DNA TGTGCCAGCAGTTCCGGGACAGGGGCTCTTGGCTACACCTTC.

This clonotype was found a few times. The CDR3 spells CAISEFVSGNTEAFF. DNA of the CDR3: TGTGCCATCAGTGAGTTTGTCAGCGGGAACACTGAAGCTTTCTTT. The chain is built from TRBV10-3 and TRBJ1-1, with no clear D. The germline V gene has CDR1 ENHRY and CDR2 SYGVKD. V was pared by 1 base and J by 1 base, with 10 bases between. This CDR3 has 15 amino acids.